This T cell receptor (beta chain) originates from a study of neurological immune-mediated disorders (dated by TCRdb to between 2018 and 2021). In the study overall: Among the roughly 34 multiple sclerosis patients, relapsing-remitting MS was present in approximately 31 and secondary progressive MS was present in 3. Alongside PBMC samples, the set of 80 to 130 TCR-beta libraries contained longitudinal samples, technical triplicates, and paired CD4+ and CD8+ T-cell subsets that had been sorted. The cohort comprised roughly 65 subjects: 15 or so HAM/TSP patients, 35 or so multiple sclerosis patients and 20 or so healthy controls. The study compared peripheral blood TCR-beta repertoires of HTLV-I-associated myelopathy (HAM/TSP) patients, multiple sclerosis patients and healthy controls using UMI-based sequencing.

The paper as a whole reports these results and caveats: In phylogenetic analysis, the repertoires of 18 of 34 MS patients grouped into a cluster of related CDR3 sequences, which suggests a possible signature at the repertoire level. No association of the MS cluster with clinical or MRI features was observed, and the need for larger cohorts was stated by the authors. TCR clonal expansion was greatest in HAM/TSP patients and smallest in MS patients, who ranked below even healthy controls. Expanded clones from different subjects shared no identical CDR3 amino acid sequences, which suggests that TCR-beta repertoires were private in all groups.

This clonotype has a count of ten or more. What this receptor recognizes is not known. Base qualities are missing; no much larger clone stands one base away. Libraries from unsorted PBMCs were made from 2 million PBMCs kept in RNAlater at -80 degrees C until RNA extraction. The multiple sclerosis patients were enrolled in a US clinical protocol that used magnetic resonance imaging to evaluate disease progression. Peripheral blood was subjected to Ficoll-Hypaque density gradient centrifugation to isolate PBMCs, which were then cryopreserved in liquid nitrogen. CDR1 SGHRS and CDR2 YFSETQ are derived from the germline V gene. The CDR3, from cysteine to phenylalanine, totals 17 residues. Just CDR3 DNA is preserved here, 51 bases in frame from base 1. The germline V and J ends show losses of 1 base and 2 bases respectively, and no gene match explains 8 bases of the junction. cDNA was synthesized by template-switch 5'RACE using a primer carrying a 10-nucleotide random unique molecular identifier by which each TCR transcript was tagged. Each sequencing run produced over 190 million TCR-beta sequences covering 15-18 subjects. Total RNA was extracted with the RNeasy kit. Using the KAPA Real-time Library Amplification kit, TCR-beta VDJ regions were amplified with primers for the TCR constant region and the 5'RACE anchor. A first PCR added sample indexes and Illumina adaptors, after which a second PCR increased the library yield. After purification with Ampure beads, the TCR product of roughly 650 bp was size-selected on a 2% E-gel SizeSelection system. Before pooling, libraries had their quality checked on a Bioanalyzer, their concentration measured with Qubit, and their quantity determined with the Kapa Library Quantification kit. Paired-end 2 x 150 bp sequencing of the libraries was performed on an Illumina HiSeq 2500. To increase sequence diversity, roughly 24-30% phiX was spiked into each library pool. The original pipeline was this. Quality-filtered reads were processed with the UMI-based MiGEC pipeline, which removed over 75% of raw TCR sequences during error correction. VDJ genes were aligned to IMGT germline references, and each clonotype was defined by a unique CDR3 amino acid sequence together with V-J genes. Clonal expansion, Shannon diversity and CDR3 relatedness were evaluated with VDJtools (CalcPairwiseDistances, ClusterSamples), while phylogenetic trees were built in CLCbio workbench. A clone was classed as expanded if it had 8 or more unique UMIs, a cutoff based on coefficient-of-variation modelling across technical triplicates. TCRdb's own reprocessing of the public reads used fastp at Q25 and MiXCR and kept productive beta chains. Merged by CDR3 protein, the rows form single entries marked with the most common genes and DNA. The V and J calls, along with clone size, are taken from TCRdb and not from the paper's own processing. This sample gives some 60,000 distinct CDR3 sequences in total; around 5.2% of them show up just once. Of the sample, approximately 3.5% falls within the top ten clones.

Input material: PBMCs. This chain joins TRBV5-1 to TRBJ2-1, and 8 junctional nucleotides match TRBD2. The sequence was obtained from a woman in her forties or fifties with multiple sclerosis. In nucleotide form, the sequence is TGCGCCAGCAGCTTGCAGCGGGGGTACCGTACCTACAATGAGCAGTTCTTC. Its coded protein is CASSLQRGYRTYNEQFF.